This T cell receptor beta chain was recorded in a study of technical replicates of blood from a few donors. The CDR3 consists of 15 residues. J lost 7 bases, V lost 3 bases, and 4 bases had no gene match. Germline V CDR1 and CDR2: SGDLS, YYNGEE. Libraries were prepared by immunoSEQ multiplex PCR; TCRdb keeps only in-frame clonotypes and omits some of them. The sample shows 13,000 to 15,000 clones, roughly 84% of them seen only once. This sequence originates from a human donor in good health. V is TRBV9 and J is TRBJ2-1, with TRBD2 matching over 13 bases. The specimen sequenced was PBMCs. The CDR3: CASSAGLAGANEQFF. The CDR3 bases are TGTGCCAGCAGCGCAGGACTAGCGGGAGCAAATGAGCAGTTCTTC. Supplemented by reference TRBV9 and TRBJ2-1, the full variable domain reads DSGVTQTPKHLITATGQRVTLRCSPRSGDLSVYWYQQSLDQGLQFLIQYYNGEERAKGNILERFSAQQFPDLHSELNLSSLELGDSALYFCASSAGLAGANEQFFGPGTRLTVL.